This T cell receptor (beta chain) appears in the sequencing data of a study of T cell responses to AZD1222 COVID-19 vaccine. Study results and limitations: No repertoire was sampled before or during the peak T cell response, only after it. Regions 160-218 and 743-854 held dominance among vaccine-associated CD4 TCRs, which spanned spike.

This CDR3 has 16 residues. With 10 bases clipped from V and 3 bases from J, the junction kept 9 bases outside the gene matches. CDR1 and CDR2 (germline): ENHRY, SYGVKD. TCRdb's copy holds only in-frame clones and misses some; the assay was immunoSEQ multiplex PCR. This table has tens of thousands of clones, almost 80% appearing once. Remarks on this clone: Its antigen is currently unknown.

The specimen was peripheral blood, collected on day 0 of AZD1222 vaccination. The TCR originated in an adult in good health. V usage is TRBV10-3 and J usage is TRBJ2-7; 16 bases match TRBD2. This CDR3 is CATGGTSGRASYEQYF. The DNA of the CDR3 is TGTGCCACGGGGGGGACTAGCGGGAGGGCCAGCTACGAGCAGTACTTC.